A single sample is the source of the 25 T cell receptor beta chains below, sequenced in a study of OX40 agonist ivuxolimab in advanced cancers. Receptors were amplified or captured by the immunoSEQ multiplex PCR assay. Drawn from immuneACCESS, this table holds only the in-frame rearrangements with V and J called that TCRdb kept. Clones are partly lost; checked studies trace under half to an unresolved V gene and leave the rest unexplained. The table for this sample lists 9,500 to 15,000 clones; about 83% of them were counted only once. The biggest ten clones account for about 21% of the sample. This material consisted of CD4+ or CD8+ T cells sorted from blood, taken in a trial of the OX40 agonist ivuxolimab. The receptors shown here come from an adult with an advanced solid tumor such as melanoma, head and neck, liver or kidney cancer.

Regarding this clone: A read error may explain this, as a much larger clone is one base away. The CDR3 DNA is TGTGCCGGCAGCTTCGGGACAGGCCTTACCTACGAGCAGTACTTC. It specifies CAGSFGTGLTYEQYF. This rearrangement joins TRBV7-6 to TRBJ2-7; 8 bases are shared with TRBD1. The germline V gene has CDR1 SGHVS and CDR2 FNYEAQ. CDR3 size: 15 residues.

The CDR3: CASSLSGPGTGGRTEAFF. The CDR3 DNA follows: TGTGCCAGCAGCTTGTCCGGTCCCGGGACAGGGGGCAGGACTGAAGCTTTCTTT. This rearrangement joins TRBV5-8 to TRBJ1-1; 12 nucleotides line up with TRBD1. Germline loops: CDR1 SGHTS, CDR2 YDEGEE. This CDR3 spans 18 amino acids. Trimming took 1 base from V and 5 from J; bases not matched to a gene: 12.

This rearrangement joins TRBV10-1 to TRBJ1-5; D is ambiguous. The CDR3 totals 14 residues. From germline, CDR1 is WNHNN and CDR2 SYGVQD (reference sequence). The V end was cut by 6 bases, the J end by 3 bases, with 12 bases between. For the CDR3, the DNA is TGCGCCAGCAGGACGCTGTGGTCCAATCAGCCCCAGCATTTT. As protein: CASRTLWSNQPQHF.

This clone appeared once. The gene calls are TRBV21-1 and TRBJ1-2; TRBD1 reflects the table's D call only, with no check against the DNA. TRBV21-1 is a listed pseudogene. CDR3 length: 15 residues. CDR3 region: CASSTRDSWGYGYTF. DNA of the CDR3: TGTGCCAGCAGCACCCGGGACAGCTGGGGCTATGGCTACACCTTC.

V usage is TRBV27 and J usage is TRBJ2-3; maybe TRBD2 (7 bases). V was shortened by 3 bases and J by 6 bases, with 10 bases between the two germline ends. The germline V gene has CDR1 MNHEY and CDR2 SMNVEV (reference sequence). The CDR3 has 13 amino acids. CDR3 DNA: TGTGCCAGCAGTTTTAGGGGGGGGGATACGCAGTATTTT. Its protein is CASSFRGGDTQYF.

V and J are TRBV6-5 and TRBJ2-7, with unresolved D. Looked up from germline, CDR1 is MNHEY and CDR2 is SVGAGI. CDR3 length: 12 residues. Trimming took off 2 bases at V and 1 base at J, with 3 bases between the two ends. CDR3 in amino acids: CASSYTSYEQYF. The CDR3 region has the DNA TGTGCCAGCAGTTACACTTCCTACGAGCAGTACTTC.

The genes are TRBV6-1 and TRBJ2-7; TRBD2 might be the D (6 bases). The CDR3 is 14 amino acids. The ends were cut back, 8 bases at V and 0 bases at J, with 14 bases in the middle. The germline V gene has CDR1 MNHNS and CDR2 SASEGT. DNA for the CDR3: TGTGCCAGCGGACCCGGGGGTCCCTCCTACGAGCAGTACTTC. Its protein product is CASGPGGPSYEQYF.

The chain combines TRBV28 with TRBJ2-7; D uncertain. CDR1 MDHEN and CDR2 SYDVKM come from the germline V gene. V lost 3 bases to trimming and J lost 6 bases, with 15 bases between them. This CDR3 comprises 14 residues. The CDR3 loop is CASSFNVGWSEQYF. Written as DNA, the CDR3 is TGTGCCAGCAGTTTTAACGTCGGGTGGAGCGAGCAGTACTTC.

The chain employs TRBV9 and TRBJ2-7; TRBD2 matches 11 bases. V gave up 0 bases and J gave up 1 base; unmatched junction bases: 6. The CDR3 has 17 amino acids. Germline CDR1 SGDLS, CDR2 YYNGEE. CDR3 nucleotide sequence: TGTGCCAGCAGCGTAGAGCCATTAGCGGGAGGGTCCTACGAGCAGTACTTC. Translated, it gives CASSVEPLAGGSYEQYF.

V and J are TRBV10-2 and TRBJ2-7; D gene unclear. The CDR3 is 13 residues long. V lost 6 bases and J 2 bases, leaving 11 bases between the germline ends. The germline CDR1 and CDR2 sequences are WSHSY and SAAADI. The CDR3 DNA follows: TGCGCCAGCAGACAAGGGCGGACCTACGAGCAGTACTTC. Residues: CASRQGRTYEQYF.

The chain uses TRBV1 and TRBJ1-2. TRBV1 is a pseudogene locus. The CDR3 has 16 amino acids. CDR3 region: CTSSGVCLRKTYGYTF. The CDR3 region has the DNA TGCACCAGCAGCGGAGTATGTTTGCGAAAGACCTATGGCTACACCTTC.

The chain has TRBV27 and TRBJ2-5, with 7 bases aligning to TRBD2. Germline CDR1 reads MNHEY; CDR2 reads SMNVEV (reference sequence). Trimming cost V 2 bases and J 4 bases; bases outside gene matches: 1. The CDR3 runs to 13 residues. Here the CDR3 DNA reads TGTGCCAGCAGTTTAGGGGGGGTAGAGACCCAGTACTTC. Residues: CASSLGGVETQYF.

The chain joins TRBV7-4 to TRBJ1-3; D ambiguous. V was pared by 5 bases and J by 0 bases, with 11 bases between. Germline V CDR1 and CDR2: SGHVT, SQSDAQ. This CDR3 has 15 residues. The CDR3 is CASSPDPSSGNTIYF. Written as DNA, the CDR3 is TGTGCCAGCAGCCCAGACCCAAGCTCTGGAAACACCATATATTTT.

The CDR3 region is CATSPQGGMNTEAFF. In DNA form, the CDR3 reads TGTGCCACCAGCCCTCAGGGGGGAATGAACACTGAAGCTTTCTTT. The J gene is TRBJ1-1, the V gene TRBV15, with 7 bases matching TRBD1. The V segment lost 5 bases and the J segment 0 bases; nucleotides outside the gene matches: 6. Germline lookup yields CDR1 LNHNV and CDR2 YYDKDF (reference sequence). The CDR3 spans 15 residues.

This chain uses TRBV6-1 with TRBJ1-5; 9 positions match TRBD1. V shed 1 base, J shed 5 bases, and the junction held 0 bases outside the gene matches. Germline V gene data show CDR1 as MNHNS and CDR2 as SASEGT. This CDR3 has 14 residues. In DNA form, the CDR3 reads TGTGCCAGCAGTGAAGGGGACAGGGATCAGCCCCAGCATTTT. It is translated as CASSEGDRDQPQHF.

This chain links TRBV7-2 with TRBJ2-7; D gene ambiguous. The ends were cut back, 0 bases at V and 4 bases at J, with 13 bases in the middle. Germline-derived CDR1 and CDR2 are SGHTA and FQGNSA. The length of the CDR3 is 15 residues. The CDR3 nucleotides read TGTGCCAGCAGCTTAGCTGCGTTTGAAGGATACGAGCAGTACTTC. This gives the protein CASSLAAFEGYEQYF.

CDR3 DNA: TGTGCCAGCAGTTTCGGGACAGGAGTCTACGAGCAGTACTTC. Its translation is CASSFGTGVYEQYF. V usage is TRBV5-6 and J usage is TRBJ2-7; TRBD1 matches at 8 bases. V dropped 5 bases and J dropped 3; count of bases not matched to a gene: 7. CDR1 and CDR2 (germline): SGHDT, YYEEEE. CDR3 length: 14 amino acids.

This rearrangement joins TRBV4-2 to TRBJ2-7; TRBD2 matches 14 bases. The CDR3 covers 17 residues. The J segment lost 0 bases and the V segment lost 4 bases, leaving 5 bases of the junction unmatched. Germline loops: CDR1 LGHNA, CDR2 YNFKEQ. This chain's CDR3 is CASSPRLAGGSSYEQYF. In DNA form, the CDR3 reads TGTGCCAGCAGCCCCCGACTAGCGGGGGGGAGCTCCTACGAGCAGTACTTC.

This chain connects TRBV9 to TRBJ2-7; TRBD2 is a possible D gene (6 bases). V dropped 0 bases and J dropped 2 bases, with 12 bases sitting between them. Germline CDR1 SGDLS, CDR2 YYNGEE. This CDR3 has 15 amino acids. The CDR3 region is CASSVASGWTYEQYF. For the CDR3, the DNA is TGTGCCAGCAGCGTAGCCAGCGGGTGGACCTACGAGCAGTACTTC.

The rearrangement uses TRBV19 and TRBJ1-4, with D uncertain. This CDR3 contains 15 residues. V was pared by 5 bases and J by 8 bases, with 18 bases between. The V gene's germline CDR1 is LNHDA and CDR2 SQIVND (reference sequence). CDR3 protein: CASSPIHRLGEKLFF. As DNA, the CDR3 is TGTGCCAGTAGTCCTATCCACCGGCTGGGGGAAAAACTGTTTTTT.

The chain combines TRBV9 with TRBJ2-7; D may be TRBD2 (5 bases). This CDR3 spans 14 amino acids. Germline assignment: CDR1 SGDLS and CDR2 YYNGEE. V gave up 0 bases and J gave up 3 bases, with 10 bases separating them. The CDR3 sequence is CASSVATGGYEQYF. CDR3 DNA sequence: TGTGCCAGCAGCGTAGCTACTGGAGGCTACGAGCAGTACTTC. The complete variable domain, with remaining parts taken from reference TRBV9 and TRBJ2-7, reads DSGVTQTPKHLITATGQRVTLRCSPRSGDLSVYWYQQSLDQGLQFLIQYYNGEERAKGNILERFSAQQFPDLHSELNLSSLELGDSALYFCASSVATGGYEQYFGPGTRLTVT.

CDR3 protein: CASSYSSLAGGNEQFF. The CDR3 coding sequence is TGTGCCAGCAGTTACTCGAGCCTAGCGGGGGGCAATGAGCAGTTCTTC. J is TRBJ2-1 and V is TRBV6-5, with 11 bases matching TRBD2. The CDR3 spans 16 residues. Germline V gives CDR1 MNHEY, CDR2 SVGAGI. V lost 0 bases, J lost 6 bases, and 4 bases stayed unmatched.

The rearrangement uses TRBV9 and TRBJ1-5; D gene ambiguous. Germline lookup yields CDR1 SGDLS and CDR2 YYNGEE. This CDR3 has 14 amino acids. Trimming pared 0 bases from V and 4 bases from J, leaving 8 bases between. For the CDR3, the DNA is TGTGCCAGCAGCGTAGTTGAGGGAAATCAGCCCCAGCATTTT. Encoded protein: CASSVVEGNQPQHF.

This chain links TRBV7-9 with TRBJ2-2, with 8 bases that match TRBD2. CDR1 SEHNR and CDR2 FQNEAQ come from the germline V gene (reference sequence). V lost 5 bases to trimming and J lost 6 bases; unmatched junction nucleotides: 8. There are 15 residues in the CDR3. CDR3 sequence (DNA): TGTGCCAGCAGCCCGGCGGGGGGCGCATCCGGGGAGCTGTTTTTT. This codes for CASSPAGGASGELFF.

The CDR3 DNA reads as TGCGCCAGCAGCCCAAGACGCACCGGGACTCCCTTGAGGAACACCGGGGAGCTGTTTTTT. The encoded protein is CASSPRRTGTPLRNTGELFF. The rearrangement joins TRBV4-3 to TRBJ2-2, with a tentative D call TRBD2 (6 bases). Trimming took off 4 bases at V and 1 base at J, with 25 bases between the two ends. The CDR3 sequence is 20 residues long. From germline, CDR1 is LGHNA and CDR2 YSLEER.